The present T cell receptor (beta chain) was sequenced within a study of blood T cell repertoires in COVID-19. In this sample, this clone turned up once. This may be a read error: a much more frequent sequence differs by one nucleotide. CDR3 length: 13 amino acids. CDR1 is SGHDT, CDR2 YYEEEE, per germline. Trimming cost V 2 bases and J 5 bases, with 10 bases left between them. Data came from immunoSEQ multiplex PCR; TCRdb stores just in-frame clones and leaves some out. The sample has around 260,000 clones; around 82% are singletons. This clonotype originated in a person aged 65-85 years with COVID-19, enrolled during active disease. The material sequenced was peripheral blood. The rearrangement links TRBV5-6 to TRBJ2-5, with D tentatively TRBD2 (5 bases). In DNA, the CDR3 is TGTGCCAGCAGCTTCACGGGCGGGGAGACCCAGTACTTC. Its protein is CASSFTGGETQYF.